The 20 T cell receptor beta chains presented below share a single source sample, sequenced in a study of blood T cell repertoires in COVID-19. Data came from immunoSEQ multiplex PCR; TCRdb stores just in-frame clones and leaves some out. The sample records about 130,000 clones, more than 75% being singletons. The sample taken for sequencing was peripheral blood. Receptors were obtained from a man aged 55 to 69 who had recovered from COVID-19.

The rearrangement links TRBV5-4 to TRBJ1-1; no clear D gene. The V end lost 1 base, the J end lost 0 bases, and 10 bases lay between the germline ends. This CDR3 spans 15 amino acids. Germline assignment: CDR1 SGHNT and CDR2 YYREEE (reference sequence). As DNA, the CDR3 is TGTGCCAGCAGCTTGAAGTCCACTATGAACACTGAAGCTTTCTTT. It codes for CASSLKSTMNTEAFF.

The V gene is TRBV19, the J gene TRBJ1-5; TRBD1 matches at 9 bases. The CDR3 loop spans 14 amino acids. Looked up from germline, CDR1 is LNHDA and CDR2 is SQIVND (reference sequence). Germline trimming cut 6 bases from V and 9 bases from J; bases unmatched to any gene: 9. CDR3 amino acids: CASSPTGGSGPQHF. Here the CDR3 DNA reads TGTGCCAGTAGCCCGACAGGGGGTTCCGGGCCCCAGCATTTT.

This clone has a handful of counts. This chain uses TRBV5-6 with TRBJ1-5; a possible D gene is TRBD1 (5 bases). Trimming shortened V by 0 bases and J by 3 bases, and 13 bases separated the two germline ends. Germline CDR1 reads SGHDT; CDR2 reads YYEEEE. The CDR3 totals 16 residues. The CDR3 protein is CASSLGLGGLNQPQHF. CDR3 DNA sequence: TGTGCCAGCAGCTTGGGGCTTGGGGGACTCAATCAGCCCCAGCATTTT. The variable domain in full, with the rest retrieved from reference TRBV5-6 and TRBJ1-5, is DAGVTQSPTHLIKTRGQQVTLRCSPKSGHDTVSWYQQALGQGPQFIFQYYEEEERQRGNFPDRFSGHQFPNYSSELNVNALLLGDSALYLCASSLGLGGLNQPQHFGDGTRLSIL.

The rearrangement joins TRBV28 to TRBJ2-7; 10 positions match TRBD2. The CDR3 covers 17 residues. The germline gives CDR1 MDHEN, CDR2 SYDVKM. V was pared by 5 bases and J by 2 bases, with 12 bases of the junction left unmatched. The CDR3 coding sequence is TGTGCCAGCAGTCCGCTTACCGGGAGCGGGAGGGCCTACGAGCAGTACTTC. Its translation is CASSPLTGSGRAYEQYF.

A few counts support this clone. The rearrangement links TRBV18 to TRBJ2-3, with no clear D. Deletions cut 1 base from V and 0 bases from J, with 8 bases between. This CDR3 is built from 15 residues. In germline, CDR1 is KGHSH, CDR2 LQKENI. CDR3 in amino acids: CASSPQRSSTDTQYF. CDR3 DNA sequence: TGTGCCAGCTCACCACAACGGAGTAGCACAGATACGCAGTATTTT.

This chain links TRBV12-3 or TRBV12-4 with TRBJ1-5; tentatively, D is TRBD1 (5 bases). Between the trimmed V and J ends, which lost 9 bases and 4 bases, there was a span of 13 bases. The CDR3 spans 13 residues. This CDR3 reads CASAWAGNQPQHF. The CDR3 DNA sequence: TGTGCCAGTGCGTGGGCAGGGAATCAGCCCCAGCATTTT.

The chain combines TRBV3-1 (or the pseudogene TRBV3-2) with TRBJ2-7, with 13 bases identical to TRBD2. V gave up 5 bases and J gave up 6 bases; unmatched junction bases: 4. Looked up from germline, CDR1 is LGHDT and CDR2 is YNNKEL (reference sequence). The CDR3 is 14 amino acids. CDR3 sequence reads: CASSYGLAGAEQYF. CDR3 sequence (DNA): TGTGCCAGCAGCTACGGACTAGCGGGAGCCGAGCAGTACTTC.

The V gene is TRBV24-1, the J gene TRBJ1-1, with 9 bases lining up with TRBD1. Germline V gene data show CDR1 as KGHDR and CDR2 as SFDVKD. Germline trimming cut 8 bases from V and 0 bases from J; bases unmatched to any gene: 9. This CDR3 spans 16 amino acids. CDR3 sequence reads: CATMAGTGTMNTEAFF. DNA of the CDR3: TGTGCCACCATGGCCGGGACAGGGACCATGAACACTGAAGCTTTCTTT.

This clone has more than one count but fewer than ten. The V gene is TRBV9, the J gene TRBJ1-2; 8 positions agree with TRBD1. J was trimmed by 4 bases and V by 6 bases; bases with no gene match: 11. The CDR3 is made up of 15 amino acids. Germline CDR1 and CDR2: SGDLS and YYNGEE. As DNA, the CDR3 is TGTGCCAGCACCAAGACAGGGGAAAATAGCTATGGCTACACCTTC. It encodes CASTKTGENSYGYTF.

The rearrangement links TRBV7-9 to TRBJ1-5, with D possibly TRBD1 on 6 matching bases. The V end was cut by 5 bases, the J end by 3 bases, with 14 bases between. Germline assignment: CDR1 SEHNR and CDR2 FQNEAQ (reference sequence). The CDR3 extends over 15 amino acids. CDR3 protein: CASSTTDSFNQPQHF. The CDR3 DNA reads TGTGCCAGCAGCACTACGGACAGCTTCAATCAGCCCCAGCATTTT.

This clone was counted at least ten times. J is TRBJ1-1 and V is TRBV5-4; D unresolved. The CDR3 covers 14 residues. The germline CDR1 and CDR2 sequences are SGHNT and YYREEE (reference sequence). The V end lost 5 bases, the J end lost 0 bases, and 11 bases lay between the germline ends. CDR3 loop: CASSQTQMNTEAFF. The CDR3 nucleotides are TGTGCCAGCAGTCAAACTCAAATGAACACTGAAGCTTTCTTT.

V and J are TRBV30 and TRBJ2-5; D might be TRBD2 (6 bases). The CDR3 has 12 amino acids. Germline-derived CDR1 and CDR2 are GTSNPN and SVGIG (reference sequence). The V and J ends lost 5 bases and 6 bases respectively, with 13 bases between them. CDR3 sequence (DNA): TGTGCCTGGTCGGCCAGCGGGCAGACCCAGTACTTC. It codes for CAWSASGQTQYF.

The chain combines TRBV24-1 with TRBJ2-2; 11 positions agree with TRBD2. Looked up from germline, CDR1 is KGHDR and CDR2 is SFDVKD. V dropped 3 bases and J dropped 4; count of bases not matched to a gene: 6. CDR3 length: 17 amino acids. CDR3 in amino acids: CATSDVRGLAATGELFF. CDR3 coding DNA: TGTGCCACCAGTGATGTGAGGGGACTAGCGGCCACCGGGGAGCTGTTTTTT.

The V call is TRBV5-6, the J call TRBJ1-6, with TRBD1 identical over 9 bases. The trim removed 3 bases at V and 10 bases at J, leaving 8 bases unmatched. CDR1 is SGHDT and CDR2 is YYEEEE in the germline V gene. This CDR3 is 15 amino acids long. This CDR3 is CASSWGQGFTSPLHF. CDR3 in DNA: TGTGCCAGCAGCTGGGGACAGGGATTTACATCACCCCTCCACTTT. Supplemented by reference TRBV5-6 and TRBJ1-6, the full variable domain reads DAGVTQSPTHLIKTRGQQVTLRCSPKSGHDTVSWYQQALGQGPQFIFQYYEEEERQRGNFPDRFSGHQFPNYSSELNVNALLLGDSALYLCASSWGQGFTSPLHFGNGTRLTVT.

The chain employs TRBV6-5 and TRBJ2-1; D unresolved. CDR3 length: 13 residues. CDR1 and CDR2 from the germline V gene are MNHEY and SVGAGI. Between the trimmed V and J ends, which lost 5 bases and 4 bases, there was a span of 9 bases. The CDR3 DNA reads as TGTGCCAGCAGTCCCCCCCCATACAATGAGCAGTTCTTC. This sequence encodes CASSPPPYNEQFF.

This sequence joins TRBV18 and TRBJ2-7, with TRBD1 as a possible D gene (6 bases). Per the germline V gene, CDR1 is KGHSH and CDR2 is LQKENI. This CDR3 comprises 13 residues. The V end lost 2 bases, the J end lost 4 bases, and 9 bases lay between the germline ends. The CDR3 coding sequence is TGTGCCAGCTCACCAATACAGGGTTACGAGCAGTACTTC. It yields the protein CASSPIQGYEQYF.

The chain combines TRBV12-3 or TRBV12-4 with TRBJ1-1; 7 bases are shared with TRBD1. The length of the CDR3 is 11 residues. V shed 5 bases, J shed 8 bases, and the junction held 2 bases outside the gene matches. The CDR3 DNA is TGTGCCAGCAGTCGGGACAGCGAAGCTTTCTTT. Protein sequence: CASSRDSEAFF.

V is TRBV7-2 and J is TRBJ2-3, with D maybe TRBD2 (5 bases). Germline V gene data show CDR1 as SGHTA and CDR2 as FQGNSA. V was cut by 5 bases and J by 6 bases, with 15 bases left in between. The CDR3 length is 14 residues. The CDR3: CASSPLAPGDTQYF. The CDR3 DNA sequence: TGTGCCAGCAGCCCCCTGGCCCCGGGGGATACGCAGTATTTT. Together with reference TRBV7-2 and TRBJ2-3, the CDR3 gives the full variable domain: GAGVSQSPSNKVTEKGKDVELRCDPISGHTALYWYRQSLGQGLEFLIYFQGNSAPDKSGLPSDRFSAERTGGSVSTLTIQRTQQEDSAVYLCASSPLAPGDTQYFGPGTRLTVL.

The genes are TRBV3-1 (or the pseudogene TRBV3-2) and TRBJ2-7; TRBD1 aligns across 7 bases. V trimming: 1 base; J trimming: 2 bases; junction bases outside the gene matches: 5. Per germline, CDR1 LGHDT and CDR2 YNNKEL (reference sequence). The CDR3 consists of 15 residues. CDR3 in DNA: TGTGCCAGCAGCCAAGGGGGGACAGCGACCTACGAGCAGTACTTC. Translation gives CASSQGGTATYEQYF.

The chain employs TRBV7-8 and TRBJ2-7, with D unclear. Trimming took 1 base from V and 3 from J, leaving 13 bases between them. Looked up from germline, CDR1 is SGHVS and CDR2 is FQNEAQ. The CDR3 totals 15 residues. As DNA, the CDR3 is TGTGCCAGCAGCTTAGGAGTCCAGACATTCTACGAGCAGTACTTC. This encodes CASSLGVQTFYEQYF.